This TCR beta chain appears in the sequencing data of a study of immune evolution from preneoplasia to lung adenocarcinoma. Profiling relied on immunoSEQ multiplex PCR, and the TCRdb table lists in-frame clones only, not all of them. Here the sample spans approximately 6,700 clones, about 82% being singletons. CDR3 length: 16 residues. After removal of 6 bases from V and 4 bases from J, the junction contained 13 bases not matched to a gene. Germline CDR1 and CDR2: MNHNY and SVGAGI (reference sequence). Resections took place in Japan or China from about 2013 to 2017. After pathologic assessment, macro-dissection selected premalignant or tumor cells for extraction.

This receptor was taken from a person aged 60-80 years with lung adenocarcinoma. Input material: FFPE minimally invasive lung adenocarcinoma tissue. The chain joins TRBV6-6 to TRBJ2-5; 8 bases fit TRBD2. The CDR3 loop reads CASSFESGSPLETQYF. DNA for the CDR3: TGTGCCAGCAGCTTCGAGAGCGGGAGTCCCTTAGAGACCCAGTACTTC.